The clone carrying this TCR beta chain occurred many times. Antigen: not known. Molecules of cDNA were individually given unique molecular identifiers that were attached to them. MiXCR, run by TCRdb on the 5' RACE reads, gives a single entry per CDR3 protein. The sample records tens of thousands of distinct CDR3 sequences, 5.5% to 7.5% being singletons. This entry is derived from a study of early T cells in non-severe SARS-CoV-2 infection. Study background: Chains were unpaired, as sequencing was done on bulk RNA from unsorted whole blood.

Overall study findings and caveats: Lookups in VDJdb leaned toward anti-spike CD8 responses and missed private and CD4 specificities.

The germline gives CDR1 SGHRS, CDR2 YFSETQ. The J segment lost 0 bases and the V segment lost 1 base, leaving 3 bases of the junction unmatched. The CDR3 length is 17 residues. Sample: whole blood. The receptor was isolated from an adult who was a healthcare worker with PCR-confirmed SARS-CoV-2 infection or an uninfected control (not recorded which). This chain connects TRBV5-1 to TRBJ2-6; 8 positions agree with TRBD1. The CDR3 loop is CASSLLGQVSGANVLTF. For the CDR3, the DNA is TGCGCCAGCAGCTTGCTGGGACAGGTCTCTGGGGCCAACGTCCTGACTTTC.